This T cell receptor beta chain is drawn from a study of T cells after yellow fever vaccination. Study observations and caveats: Some clonotypes were seen in both the CD4 and the CD8 compartments. These made up a small share and likely arose from convergent recombination.

Production of TCR cDNA was by 5'RACE template switching, which also added a universal primer site and UMIs. TCRdb re-called the 5' RACE reads through MiXCR, storing one row per CDR3 protein. The sample lists hundreds of thousands of distinct CDR3 sequences, approximately 13% occurring once. With regard to this clonotype: The antigen is not known.

Germline V gene lookup returns CDR1 KGHSH and CDR2 LQKENI. The CDR3 consists of 14 residues. Trimming removed 3 bases from V and 0 bases from J, with 9 bases in between. The sequence derives from a man aged 30-40 years who received the YFV17D yellow fever vaccine. The rearrangement joins TRBV18 to TRBJ2-7, with D uncertain. Sample: PBMCs, taken on the day of the yellow fever booster vaccination. CDR3 protein: CASSPGSSSYEQYF. The CDR3 DNA sequence: TGTGCCAGCTCACCGGGGTCTAGCTCCTACGAGCAGTACTTC.